The clone carrying this T cell receptor beta chain was seen at least ten times. Its target is not known. PCR primers comprised 60 Vbeta and 13 Jbeta primers. This table comes from immunoSEQ multiplex PCR, and its TCRdb copy is limited to in-frame clones, with some not included. The data contain fewer than 150,000 clones, 74% of them seen just once; the ten biggest clones take up approximately 6.4%. The entry originates in a study of cytomegalovirus exposure and HLA in healthy donors. The V and J ends lost 6 bases and 10 bases, in that order; junction bases with no gene match: 11. The CDR3 loop spans 15 amino acids. In germline, CDR1 is MNHNS, CDR2 SASEGT. Study results and caveats: In presence/absence analyses, roughly uniform sequencing depth across donors was assumed.

The rearrangement links TRBV6-1 to TRBJ1-6, with 8 bases matching TRBD1. The TCR was taken from a woman aged 45-65 years in good health and CMV-seropositive. Sequencing used PBMCs. The CDR3 is CASRVRTGKESPLHF. The CDR3 region has the DNA TGTGCCAGCAGAGTACGGACAGGGAAGGAGTCACCCCTCCACTTT.